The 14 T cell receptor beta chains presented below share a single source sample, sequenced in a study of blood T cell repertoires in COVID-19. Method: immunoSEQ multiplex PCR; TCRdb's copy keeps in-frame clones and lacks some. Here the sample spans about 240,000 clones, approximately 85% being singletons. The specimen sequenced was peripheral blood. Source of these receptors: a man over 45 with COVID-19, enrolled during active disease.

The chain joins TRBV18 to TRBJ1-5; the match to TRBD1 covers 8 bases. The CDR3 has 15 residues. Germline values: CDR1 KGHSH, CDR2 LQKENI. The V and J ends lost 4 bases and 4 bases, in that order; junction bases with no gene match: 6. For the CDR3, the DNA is TGTGCCAGCTCACAAGGACAGGGCTTGAATCAGCCCCAGCATTTT. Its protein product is CASSQGQGLNQPQHF. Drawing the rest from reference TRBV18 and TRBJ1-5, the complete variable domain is NAGVMQNPRHLVRRRGQEARLRCSPMKGHSHVYWYRQLPEEGLKFMVYLQKENIIDESGMPKERFSAEFPKEGPSILRIQQVVRGDSAAYFCASSQGQGLNQPQHFGDGTRLSIL.

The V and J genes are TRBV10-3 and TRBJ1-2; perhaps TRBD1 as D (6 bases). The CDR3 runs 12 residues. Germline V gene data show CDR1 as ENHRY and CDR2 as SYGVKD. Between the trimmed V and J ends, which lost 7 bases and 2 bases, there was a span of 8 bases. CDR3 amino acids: CAIKQGNYGYTF. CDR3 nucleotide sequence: TGTGCCATCAAGCAGGGGAACTATGGCTACACCTTC.

This chain's CDR3 is CASSKVAGASGGTSTDTQYF. In DNA, the CDR3 is TGTGCCAGCAGCAAAGTCGCCGGGGCTAGCGGGGGAACTAGCACAGATACGCAGTATTTT. This chain joins TRBV21-1 and TRBJ2-3; TRBD2 was called by the table and not checked on the DNA. TRBV21-1 corresponds to a pseudogene. The CDR3 is 20 residues long.

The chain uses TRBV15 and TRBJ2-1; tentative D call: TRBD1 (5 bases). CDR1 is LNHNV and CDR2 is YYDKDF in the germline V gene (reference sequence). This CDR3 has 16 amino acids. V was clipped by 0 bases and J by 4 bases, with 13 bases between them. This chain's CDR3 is CATSRDGRESYNEQFF. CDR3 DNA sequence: TGTGCCACCAGCAGAGATGGCAGGGAATCATACAATGAGCAGTTCTTC. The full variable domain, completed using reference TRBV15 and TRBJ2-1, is DAMVIQNPRYQVTQFGKPVTLSCSQTLNHNVMYWYQQKSSQAPKLLFHYYDKDFNNEADTPDNFQSRRPNTSFCFLDIRSPGLGDTAMYLCATSRDGRESYNEQFFGPGTRLTVL.

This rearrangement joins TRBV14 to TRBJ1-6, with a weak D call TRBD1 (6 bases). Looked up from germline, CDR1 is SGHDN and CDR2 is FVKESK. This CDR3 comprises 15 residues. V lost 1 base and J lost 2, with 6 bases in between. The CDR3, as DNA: TGTGCCAGCAGCCAAGGGGGGCCCTATAATTCACCCCTCCACTTT. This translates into CASSQGGPYNSPLHF.

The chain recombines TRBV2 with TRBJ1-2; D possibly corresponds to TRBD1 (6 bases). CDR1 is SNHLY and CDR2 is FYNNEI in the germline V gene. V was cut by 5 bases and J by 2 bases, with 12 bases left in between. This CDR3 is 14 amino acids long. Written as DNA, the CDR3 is TGTGCCAGCAGTCCGACGGACAGAAACTATGGCTACACCTTC. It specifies CASSPTDRNYGYTF.

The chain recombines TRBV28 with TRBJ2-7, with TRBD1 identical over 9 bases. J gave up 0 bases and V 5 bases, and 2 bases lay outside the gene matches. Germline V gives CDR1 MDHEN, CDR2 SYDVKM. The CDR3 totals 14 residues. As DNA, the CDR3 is TGTGCCAGCAGTGGGACAGGGAGCTCCTACGAGCAGTACTTC. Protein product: CASSGTGSSYEQYF.

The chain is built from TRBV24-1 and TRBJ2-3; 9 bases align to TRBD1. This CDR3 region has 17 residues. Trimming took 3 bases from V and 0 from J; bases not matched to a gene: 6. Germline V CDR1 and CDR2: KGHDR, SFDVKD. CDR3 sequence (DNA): TGTGCCACCAGTGATGTCACAGGGGGCATGAGCACAGATACGCAGTATTTT. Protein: CATSDVTGGMSTDTQYF.

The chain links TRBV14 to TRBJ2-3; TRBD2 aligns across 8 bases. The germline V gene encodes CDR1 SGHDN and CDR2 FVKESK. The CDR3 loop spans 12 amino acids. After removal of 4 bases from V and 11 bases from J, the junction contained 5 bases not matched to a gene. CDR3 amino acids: CASSPRAGGQYF. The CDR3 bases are TGTGCCAGCAGCCCCCGGGCGGGAGGGCAGTATTTT.

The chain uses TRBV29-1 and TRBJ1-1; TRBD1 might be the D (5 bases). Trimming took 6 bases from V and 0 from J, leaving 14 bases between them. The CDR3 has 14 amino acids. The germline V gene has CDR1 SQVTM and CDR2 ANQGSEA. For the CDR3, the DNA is TGCAGCGTGAAGAACAGGAACATGAACACTGAAGCTTTCTTT. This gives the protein CSVKNRNMNTEAFF.

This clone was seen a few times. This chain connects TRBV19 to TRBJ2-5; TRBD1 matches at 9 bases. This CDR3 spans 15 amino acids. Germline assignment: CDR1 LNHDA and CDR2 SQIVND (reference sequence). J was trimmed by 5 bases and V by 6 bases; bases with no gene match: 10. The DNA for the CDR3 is TGTGCCAGTAGCCCGCCGCAGGGGACAGGGGAGACCCAGTACTTC. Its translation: CASSPPQGTGETQYF.

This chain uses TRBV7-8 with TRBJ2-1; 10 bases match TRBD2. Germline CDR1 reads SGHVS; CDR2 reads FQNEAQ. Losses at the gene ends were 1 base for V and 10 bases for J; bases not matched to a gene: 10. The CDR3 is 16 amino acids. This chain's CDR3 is CASSLVTPSGGAEQFF. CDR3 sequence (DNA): TGTGCCAGCAGCTTAGTGACGCCCAGCGGGGGGGCGGAGCAGTTCTTC.

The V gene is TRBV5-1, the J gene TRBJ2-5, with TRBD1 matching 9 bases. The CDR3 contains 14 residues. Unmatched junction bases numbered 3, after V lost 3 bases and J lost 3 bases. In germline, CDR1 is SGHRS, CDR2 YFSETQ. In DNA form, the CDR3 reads TGCGCCAGCAGCTCGGGACAGGGTGAAGAGACCCAGTACTTC. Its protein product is CASSSGQGEETQYF.

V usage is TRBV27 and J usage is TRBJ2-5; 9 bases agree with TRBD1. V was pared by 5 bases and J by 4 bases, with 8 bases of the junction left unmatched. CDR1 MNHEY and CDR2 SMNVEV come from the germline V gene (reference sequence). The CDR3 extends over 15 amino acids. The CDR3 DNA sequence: TGTGCCAGCAGTCCGGGACAGGGTTCGGCAGAGACCCAGTACTTC. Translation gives CASSPGQGSAETQYF.